This TCR beta chain was documented in a study of T cells in Graves' hyperthyroidism and ophthalmopathy. Using RNA transcripts as the source, TCR beta CDR3 regions were amplified. During a first-round RT-PCR of the TCR CDR3, the HTBI primer set was used. TCRdb ran MiXCR on the multiplex PCR reads and lists one entry per CDR3 protein. The table has more than 550,000 distinct CDR3 sequences, about 18% seen once. Overall study findings and caveats: In the blood, most expanded thyroid clonotypes above 0.001 appeared as well.

Points on this clonotype: Its antigen remains unidentified.

Germline assignment: CDR1 MDHEN and CDR2 SYDVKM. CDR3 length: 14 amino acids. V was pared by 1 base and J by 1 base, with 7 bases between. The receptor's source is a man aged 45-60 years with Graves' hyperthyroidism. Sequences were obtained from blood. The chain links TRBV28 to TRBJ1-1, with unresolved D. The CDR3 DNA sequence: TGTGCCAGCAGTTTATTCGCAGGGAACACTGAAGCTTTCTTT. It is translated as CASSLFAGNTEAFF. The whole variable domain, filled in from reference TRBV28 and TRBJ1-1, reads DVKVTQSSRYLVKRTGEKVFLECVQDMDHENMFWYRQDPGLGLRLIYFSYDVKMKEKGDIPEGYSVSREKKERFSLILESASTNQTSMYLCASSLFAGNTEAFFGQGTRLTVV.